What follows are 15 T cell receptor beta chains derived from one specimen sequenced in a study of Ad26.COV2.S vaccination and SARS-CoV-2 variants. Measured with immunoSEQ multiplex PCR; TCRdb has only the in-frame clones, and not every one. The sample yields hundreds of thousands of clones, around 92% seen once. The sample's treatment: roughly 20 received Ad26.COV2.S at low or high dose, single or two shots; several received placebo; per-sample allocation not given. Specimens were obtained on day 63 following the first vaccine or placebo injection. The sample in question was peripheral blood, obtained in a trial of Ad26.COV2.S vaccine versus placebo. These receptors came from a person aged 18-60 years who received the Ad26.COV2.S COVID-19 vaccine or a placebo.

The chain links TRBV19 to TRBJ2-7; D is ambiguous. The CDR3 runs 14 residues. V was shortened by 4 bases and J by 0 bases, with 10 bases between the two germline ends. The germline CDR1 and CDR2 sequences are LNHDA and SQIVND (reference sequence). The CDR3 nucleotides read TGTGCCAGTAGTAACGAGGCTAGCTCCTACGAGCAGTACTTC. This sequence encodes CASSNEASSYEQYF.

This rearrangement joins TRBV5-1 to TRBJ1-1; D perhaps matches TRBD1 (6 bases). Trimming took off 1 base at V and 5 bases at J, with 12 bases between the two ends. Looked up from germline, CDR1 is SGHRS and CDR2 is YFSETQ. The CDR3 sequence is 14 residues long. The CDR3 spells CASSLTTGATEAFF. CDR3 nucleotides: TGCGCCAGCAGCTTGACCACGGGGGCGACTGAAGCTTTCTTT.

The J gene is TRBJ1-1, the V gene TRBV6-6; D is unresolved. The CDR3 is made up of 15 amino acids. Germline CDR1 MNHNY, CDR2 SVGAGI (reference sequence). V was trimmed by 4 bases and J by 6 bases, leaving 18 bases between them. CDR3 sequence: CASSSLGQPVAEAFF. DNA for the CDR3: TGTGCCAGCAGTTCCTTAGGGCAGCCAGTCGCTGAAGCTTTCTTT.

Remarks on this clone: Within the sample, other DNA sequences also encode this same CDR3. This chain uses TRBV7-2 with TRBJ1-5, with 7 bases that match TRBD1. CDR1 and CDR2 (germline): SGHTA, FQGNSA. Trimming cost V 5 bases and J 2 bases; bases outside gene matches: 3. The CDR3 extends over 14 amino acids. The CDR3: CASSSGQGNQPQHF. CDR3 DNA: TGTGCCAGCAGCAGTGGACAGGGCAATCAGCCCCAGCATTTT. Full variable domain (missing parts from reference TRBV7-2 and TRBJ1-5): GAGVSQSPSNKVTEKGKDVELRCDPISGHTALYWYRQSLGQGLEFLIYFQGNSAPDKSGLPSDRFSAERTGGSVSTLTIQRTQQEDSAVYLCASSSGQGNQPQHFGDGTRLSIL.

This clone occurred once. This chain uses TRBV6-2 or TRBV6-3 with TRBJ2-2; unclear D gene. V was shortened by 3 bases and J by 7 bases, with 6 bases between the two germline ends. CDR1 and CDR2 from the germline V gene are MNHEY and SVGEGT. The CDR3 is made up of 12 amino acids. This CDR3 reads CASSYTSGELFF. The CDR3 bases are TGTGCCAGCAGTTATACGAGCGGGGAGCTGTTTTTT.

This chain joins TRBV5-6 and TRBJ2-5; D unclear. In germline, CDR1 is SGHDT, CDR2 YYEEEE. The germline V and J ends were trimmed by 1 base and 5 bases, with 9 bases remaining between them. The CDR3 is made up of 13 amino acids. The CDR3 bases are TGTGCCAGCAGCTTGCAGGAGAGGGAGACCCAGTACTTC. This sequence encodes CASSLQERETQYF.

J is TRBJ2-1 and V is TRBV19, with 11 bases aligning to TRBD2. V lost 6 bases to trimming and J lost 5 bases; unmatched junction nucleotides: 3. Germline V gene data show CDR1 as LNHDA and CDR2 as SQIVND (reference sequence). CDR3 length equals 14 residues. This CDR3 reads CASRSLAGDNEQFF. Here the CDR3 DNA reads TGTGCCAGTAGGTCACTAGCGGGGGACAATGAGCAGTTCTTC.

The table lists this clone with a count of one. The rearrangement joins TRBV29-1 to TRBJ2-1, with TRBD2 matching 9 bases. V was clipped by 4 bases and J by 6 bases; unmatched bases: 7. The CDR3 totals 14 residues. Germline lookup yields CDR1 SQVTM and CDR2 ANQGSEA. In nucleotides, the CDR3 is TGCAGCGTTGGGCCTAGCGGGATGGGCAATGAGCAGTTCTTC. Amino acid sequence: CSVGPSGMGNEQFF.

This clone is a singleton in its sample. This rearrangement joins TRBV27 to TRBJ1-6, with D possibly matching TRBD1 (5 bases). V lost 5 bases and J lost 14, with 16 bases in between. The CDR3 is 13 residues long. Germline lookup yields CDR1 MNHEY and CDR2 SMNVEV (reference sequence). CDR3: CASSPWDGITLHF. CDR3 nucleotides: TGTGCCAGCAGTCCTTGGGACGGAATCACCCTCCACTTT.

The chain uses TRBV5-1 and TRBJ2-7; D perhaps matches TRBD1 (6 bases). Trimming took 2 bases from V and 0 from J, leaving 15 bases between them. This CDR3 has 16 amino acids. Looked up from germline, CDR1 is SGHRS and CDR2 is YFSETQ. CDR3 in amino acids: CASSFGLRDTSYEQYF. CDR3 DNA: TGCGCCAGCAGCTTCGGCCTGAGGGACACCTCCTACGAGCAGTACTTC.

This chain links TRBV4-1 with TRBJ2-1, with unresolved D. V was trimmed by 3 bases and J by 0 bases, leaving 15 bases between them. The CDR3 has 17 residues. Germline V gene lookup returns CDR1 MGHRA and CDR2 YSYEKL. The CDR3 reads CASSHRVGPSSYNEQFF. The CDR3 DNA follows: TGCGCCAGCAGCCACCGCGTGGGCCCGAGCTCCTACAATGAGCAGTTCTTC.

This chain connects TRBV19 to TRBJ1-6; tentatively, D is TRBD1 (5 bases). Trimming cost V 10 bases and J 6 bases, with 13 bases left between them. The CDR3 is 13 residues long. Germline CDR1 LNHDA, CDR2 SQIVND (reference sequence). In nucleotides, the CDR3 is TGTGCCACCTGGGGGGGGACTAATTCACCCCTCCACTTT. Translated: CATWGGTNSPLHF.

This chain connects TRBV15 to TRBJ2-2; the match to TRBD1 covers 7 bases. The V segment lost 9 bases and the J segment 3 bases; nucleotides outside the gene matches: 4. The CDR3 spans 13 residues. Germline V gene sequence: CDR1 LNHNV, CDR2 YYDKDF (reference sequence). CDR3 amino acids: CATTGPHTGELFF. As DNA, the CDR3 is TGTGCCACGACAGGGCCGCACACCGGGGAGCTGTTTTTT.

V usage is TRBV19 and J usage is TRBJ2-5, with D tentatively TRBD2 (6 bases). The V gene lost 4 bases and the J gene lost 7 bases, with 13 bases spanning the gap. Germline V gene lookup returns CDR1 LNHDA and CDR2 SQIVND (reference sequence). There are 13 residues in the CDR3. CDR3 sequence reads: CASSTRAGRTQYF. CDR3 bases: TGTGCCAGTAGTACCCGGGCCGGGAGGACCCAGTACTTC.

The chain links TRBV7-2 to TRBJ1-5; the match to TRBD1 covers 8 bases. The CDR3 is made up of 16 amino acids. Germline loops: CDR1 SGHTA, CDR2 FQGNSA. V was clipped by 5 bases and J by 6 bases; unmatched bases: 12. CDR3 amino acids: CASSHGGQGGVQPQHF. CDR3 DNA: TGTGCCAGCAGCCATGGAGGACAGGGAGGGGTTCAGCCCCAGCATTTT.